The 22 T cell receptor beta chains listed next were all sequenced from one sample in a study of blood T cell repertoires in COVID-19. The data were produced by immunoSEQ multiplex PCR, yet TCRdb's version contains in-frame clones alone and is incomplete. The sample yields more than 70,000 clones, over 70% seen once. The sample consisted of peripheral blood. The receptors originated from a man in his fifties or sixties with active COVID-19.

This chain uses TRBV5-1 with TRBJ1-2; no definite D call. Germline V gene data show CDR1 as SGHRS and CDR2 as YFSETQ. Trimming pared 6 bases from V and 8 bases from J, leaving 20 bases between. The CDR3 contains 14 residues. DNA of the CDR3: TGCGCCAGCACCAGGCTGGAGCGCACGGGGGGCTACACCTTC. This encodes CASTRLERTGGYTF. The full variable domain, completed using reference TRBV5-1 and TRBJ1-2, is KAGVTQTPRYLIKTRGQQVTLSCSPISGHRSVSWYQQTPGQGLQFLFEYFSETQRNKGNFPGRFSGRQFSNSRSEMNVSTLELGDSALYLCASTRLERTGGYTFGSGTRLTVV.

The chain has TRBV5-6 and TRBJ2-7, with TRBD1 identical over 9 bases. V shed 4 bases, J shed 6 bases, and the junction held 14 bases outside the gene matches. The CDR3 is 16 amino acids. Germline CDR1 and CDR2: SGHDT and YYEEEE. The DNA for the CDR3 is TGTGCCAGCAGCCTGGAAGAGGACAGGGGATTCGGCGAGCAGTACTTC. This codes for CASSLEEDRGFGEQYF.

CDR3: CAGQTGVENTIYF. CDR3 in DNA: TGCGCCGGACAGACAGGGGTAGAAAACACCATATATTTT. The chain has TRBV23-1 and TRBJ1-3, with 8 bases aligning to TRBD1. TRBV23-1 is an ORF, with its function uncertain. The CDR3 covers 13 residues. V shed 11 bases, J shed 6 bases, and the junction held 9 bases outside the gene matches.

The rearrangement uses TRBV9 and TRBJ2-2, with D unresolved. This CDR3 comprises 13 residues. Trimming pared 0 bases from V and 6 bases from J, leaving 6 bases between. Germline V gene data show CDR1 as SGDLS and CDR2 as YYNGEE. Written as DNA, the CDR3 is TGTGCCAGCAGCGTAGCTAAAGCCGGGGAGCTGTTTTTT. Protein product: CASSVAKAGELFF. Full variable domain (rest looked up from reference TRBV9 and TRBJ2-2): DSGVTQTPKHLITATGQRVTLRCSPRSGDLSVYWYQQSLDQGLQFLIQYYNGEERAKGNILERFSAQQFPDLHSELNLSSLELGDSALYFCASSVAKAGELFFGEGSRLTVL.

This clone has just one count. The chain employs TRBV5-5 and TRBJ2-7; 9 positions agree with TRBD1. CDR1 is SGHKS, CDR2 YYEKEE, per germline (reference sequence). Unmatched junction bases numbered 4, after V lost 3 bases and J lost 3 bases. The CDR3 sequence is 14 residues long. CDR3 protein: CASSSGTGLYEQYF. The CDR3 nucleotides read TGTGCCAGCAGCTCCGGGACAGGGCTCTACGAGCAGTACTTC.

V gene TRBV19 combines with J gene TRBJ1-5, with unresolved D. Trimming cost V 6 bases and J 0 bases, with 15 bases left between them. Germline values: CDR1 LNHDA, CDR2 SQIVND (reference sequence). The CDR3 runs 16 residues. The CDR3 here is CASSPAEVYSNQPQHF. The CDR3 nucleotides are TGTGCCAGTAGCCCAGCCGAGGTTTATAGCAATCAGCCCCAGCATTTT.

This clone appeared a single time. The rearrangement uses TRBV6-6 and TRBJ2-2, with TRBD1 matching 7 bases. CDR1 is MNHNY and CDR2 is SVGAGI in the germline V gene (reference sequence). The CDR3 length is 16 residues. Trimming removed 6 bases from V and 4 bases from J; junction bases left unmatched: 11. CDR3 protein: CASSLGQLKSTGELFF. In nucleotides, the CDR3 is TGTGCCAGCAGCCTGGGACAGCTAAAGAGCACCGGGGAGCTGTTTTTT.

The chain recombines TRBV5-1 with TRBJ2-1, with 11 bases matching TRBD2. The germline gives CDR1 SGHRS, CDR2 YFSETQ. CDR3 length equals 15 residues. V was pared by 4 bases and J by 6 bases, with 6 bases of the junction left unmatched. The CDR3, as DNA: TGCGCCAGCAGCAATACTAGCGGGAGCTTCAATGAGCAGTTCTTC. Translation gives CASSNTSGSFNEQFF.

This clone was counted between two and nine times. The chain employs TRBV29-1 and TRBJ2-3, with 10 positions matching TRBD2. Germline V gene sequence: CDR1 SQVTM, CDR2 ANQGSEA. The CDR3 has 17 residues. Losses at the gene ends were 2 bases for V and 3 bases for J; bases not matched to a gene: 11. This CDR3 reads CSVELGLAGVGTDTQYF. The CDR3 DNA reads as TGCAGCGTTGAACTAGGGCTAGCGGGAGTAGGTACAGATACGCAGTATTTT.

V is TRBV20-1 and J is TRBJ2-1; D not certain. The CDR3 runs 11 residues. Per germline, CDR1 DFQATT and CDR2 SNEGSKA (reference sequence). V lost 3 bases, J lost 7 bases, and 7 bases lay in between. The CDR3 region has the DNA TGCAGTGCTAGTCTGCGGAATGAGCAGTTCTTC. It encodes CSASLRNEQFF.

V and J are TRBV7-9 and TRBJ2-2, with unresolved D. This CDR3 has 11 residues. Trimming left V 3 bases short and J 7 bases short, with 3 bases between. In germline, CDR1 is SEHNR, CDR2 FQNEAQ (reference sequence). CDR3 DNA sequence: TGTGCCAGCAGCTTCGGCGGGGAGCTGTTTTTT. Its protein product is CASSFGGELFF. Supplemented by reference TRBV7-9 and TRBJ2-2, the full variable domain reads DTGVSQNPRHKITKRGQNVTFRCDPISEHNRLYWYRQTLGQGPEFLTYFQNEAQLEKSRLLSDRFSAERPKGSFSTLEIQRTEQGDSAMYLCASSFGGELFFGEGSRLTVL.

The rearrangement uses TRBV2 and TRBJ2-2; no clear D gene. Trimming cost V 9 bases and J 7 bases, with 9 bases left between them. The CDR3 length is 11 residues. CDR1 and CDR2 from the germline V gene are SNHLY and FYNNEI. Written as DNA, the CDR3 is TGTGCCAGTCAGGATTACGGGGAGCTGTTTTTT. It is translated as CASQDYGELFF.

The chain employs TRBV7-9 and TRBJ1-2; a weak D match, TRBD1 (5 bases). CDR1 SEHNR and CDR2 FQNEAQ come from the germline V gene (reference sequence). V was cut by 3 bases and J by 8 bases, with 13 bases left in between. This CDR3 is 13 amino acids long. The CDR3 coding sequence is TGTGCCAGCAGCTTGGCCGGGGGGGACGGCTACACCTTC. Translating gives CASSLAGGDGYTF.

The V gene is TRBV6-4, the J gene TRBJ1-6, with TRBD1 matching 9 bases. CDR3 length equals 13 residues. Germline trimming cut 8 bases from V and 7 bases from J; bases unmatched to any gene: 3. CDR1 and CDR2 from the germline V gene are MRHNA and SNTAGT. CDR3 sequence reads: CASPGQGNSPLHF. The CDR3 region has the DNA TGTGCCAGCCCCGGACAGGGGAATTCACCCCTCCACTTT.

The chain uses TRBV6-5 and TRBJ2-7; 9 bases are shared with TRBD1. CDR3 size: 15 residues. Germline CDR1 is MNHEY and CDR2 is SVGAGI. V was pared by 7 bases and J by 6 bases, with 13 bases of the junction left unmatched. CDR3 DNA sequence: TGTGCCAGCACCCCTAGGCGGACAGGGGTCTCCGAGCAGTACTTC. Amino acids: CASTPRRTGVSEQYF.

The V and J genes are TRBV2 and TRBJ1-1; 8 bases agree with TRBD1. The ends lost 8 bases at V and 5 bases at J; junction bases unmatched: 10. This CDR3 has 14 residues. In germline, CDR1 is SNHLY, CDR2 FYNNEI. The CDR3 region is CASALDRAETEAFF. The CDR3 DNA reads as TGTGCCAGCGCTTTGGACAGGGCGGAGACTGAAGCTTTCTTT.

V and J are TRBV28 and TRBJ2-5, with D possibly TRBD2 on 5 matching bases. V lost 5 bases, J lost 9 bases, and 10 bases lay in between. Germline assignment: CDR1 MDHEN and CDR2 SYDVKM. The CDR3 loop spans 11 amino acids. CDR3 region: CASSQSRAQYF. The CDR3 nucleotides read TGTGCCAGCAGTCAATCGCGGGCCCAGTACTTC.

This clone was found a few times. The rearrangement uses TRBV19 and TRBJ1-2; D is perhaps TRBD1 (5 bases). V lost 7 bases to trimming and J lost 6 bases, with 15 bases between them. Per germline, CDR1 LNHDA and CDR2 SQIVND (reference sequence). The length of the CDR3 is 13 residues. CDR3 coding DNA: TGTGCCAGTAAGGTGCAGGGAGGGAATGGCTACACCTTC. Protein: CASKVQGGNGYTF.

This chain uses TRBV27 with TRBJ2-1; possible D gene TRBD2, 5 bases. The CDR3 has 14 residues. The V and J ends lost 5 bases and 7 bases respectively, with 15 bases between them. CDR1 and CDR2 from the germline V gene are MNHEY and SMNVEV (reference sequence). The CDR3 loop is CASSPRGLTNEQFF. The CDR3, as DNA: TGTGCCAGCAGTCCCCGGGGTCTCACGAATGAGCAGTTCTTC.

The chain is built from TRBV9 and TRBJ1-1; D call uncertain. This CDR3 is built from 14 residues. Germline V gene lookup returns CDR1 SGDLS and CDR2 YYNGEE. The V gene lost 0 bases and the J gene lost 1 base, with 7 bases spanning the gap. The CDR3 DNA sequence: TGTGCCAGCAGCGTAGTAGGAGAGAACACTGAAGCTTTCTTT. Its translation is CASSVVGENTEAFF. The full variable domain, rest sourced from reference TRBV9 and TRBJ1-1, is DSGVTQTPKHLITATGQRVTLRCSPRSGDLSVYWYQQSLDQGLQFLIQYYNGEERAKGNILERFSAQQFPDLHSELNLSSLELGDSALYFCASSVVGENTEAFFGQGTRLTVV.

Points on this clone: One junction end disagrees with the germline gene, perhaps due to a read error. The chain links TRBV11-3 to TRBJ2-2; TRBD2 agrees at 8 bases. The CDR3 loop spans 18 amino acids. Germline V CDR1 and CDR2: SGHNT, YENEEA. Written as DNA, the CDR3 is TGTGCCAGCAGCTGGACGCAAGCGGGGGCCTCTTCGGCCGGGAAGCTGTTTTTT. It codes for CASSWTQAGASSAGKLFF.

V gene TRBV29-1 combines with J gene TRBJ1-1, with a possible D match to TRBD1 (6 bases). Germline-derived CDR1 and CDR2 are SQVTM and ANQGSEA. V lost 4 bases, J lost 1 base, and 13 bases lay in between. The CDR3 extends over 14 amino acids. The CDR3 reads CSVVFDRSNTEAFF. The CDR3 DNA is TGCAGCGTTGTTTTTGACAGGTCGAACACTGAAGCTTTCTTT.